The rows below give T cell receptor beta chains drawn from one sample of a study of shared clonotypes between healthy human individuals. TCRdb keeps only in-frame clones here, not all; method: immunoSEQ multiplex PCR. The table shows over 2 million clones, with roughly 95% occurring only once. Sequencing was performed on naive CD8+ T cells sorted from blood. The origin of the receptors is a man aged 18 to 35 in good health. Both conserved end residues are part of each CDR3. The D gene is left open where the match is weak. Size is stated for part of the rows, as once, few or many counts, or as a class when the clone is expanded.

j_call,d_call,clone_size,v_call,cdr3_nt,cdr3_aa
TRBJ1-3,NA,once,TRBV7-9,TGTGCCAGCAGCTTAGATGGGGGCAGCCTCGGAGGAAACACCATATATTTT,CASSLDGGSLGGNTIYF
TRBJ2-7,TRBD2,NA,TRBV9,TGTGCCAGCAGCGTAGAACCGGGTCGCGGAGCGGGAGTGTACGAGCAGTACTTC,CASSVEPGRGAGVYEQYF
TRBJ2-7,TRBD2,NA,TRBV2,TGTGCCAGCAGTCAAAGGACCCCGGGACTAGCGGGGTGGTGGCAGTACTTC,CASSQRTPGLAGWWQYF
TRBJ2-5,TRBD1,NA,TRBV6-5,TGTGCCAGCCGGGACAGGGAAGAGACCCAGTACTTC,CASRDREETQYF
TRBJ2-1,NA,NA,TRBV6-6,TGTGCCAGCAGTGTAGACCGGAGCTCCTACAATGAGCAGTTCTTC,CASSVDRSSYNEQFF
TRBJ2-1,NA,NA,TRBV9,TGTGCCAGCAGCGTAGGCTCCGCCTACAATGAGCAGTTCTTC,CASSVGSAYNEQFF
TRBJ2-7,NA,NA,TRBV4-3,TGCGCCAGCAGCCAAGAATGGCAGGGGCACCTCTACGAGCAGTACTTC,CASSQEWQGHLYEQYF
TRBJ1-4,NA,NA,TRBV5-4,TGTGCCAGCAGCTTGGGAGAGGAAAATGAAAAACTGTTTTTT,CASSLGEENEKLFF
TRBJ1-2,NA,NA,TRBV28,TGTGCCAGCAGGGAGCGAGGGGGGGATGGCTACACCTTC,CASRERGGDGYTF
TRBJ2-7,NA,NA,TRBV27,TGTGCCAGCAATAACCCTGGGGACTACGAGCAGTACTTC,CASNNPGDYEQYF
TRBJ2-2,NA,NA,TRBV11-3,TGTGCCAGCAGCGTGGACCTACAGAGCCCCGGGGAGCTGTTTTTT,CASSVDLQSPGELFF
TRBJ1-4,NA,once,TRBV7-2,TGTGCCAGCAGCTTAGATGAAAAACTGTTTTTT,CASSLDEKLFF
TRBJ2-7,TRBD2,NA,TRBV5-6,TGTGCCAGCAGCTTGAGCGGGATCGAGCAGTACTTC,CASSLSGIEQYF
TRBJ2-1,TRBD2,NA,TRBV7-9,TGTGCCAGCCAAGCGGGAGGGCCCGATGAGCAGTTCTTC,CASQAGGPDEQFF
TRBJ2-1,TRBD2,NA,TRBV5-4,TGTGCTACTAGCGGGACCAACAATGAGCAGTTCTTC,CATSGTNNEQFF
TRBJ2-1,NA,NA,TRBV7-2,TGTGCCAGCAGCCTACTAGGGGATGAGCAGTTCTTC,CASSLLGDEQFF
TRBJ1-1,NA,once,TRBV6-5,TGTGCCAGCAGTTGGGGACAAATGGGAACTGAAGCTTTCTTT,CASSWGQMGTEAFF
TRBJ2-3,TRBD1,NA,TRBV6-6,TGTGCCAGCAGTTACGACAGGGGGCGGGACACAGATACGCAGTATTTT,CASSYDRGRDTDTQYF
TRBJ2-3,NA,once,TRBV11-3,TGTGCCAGCAGCTCCTCCCCGACAACAGATACGCAGTATTTT,CASSSSPTTDTQYF
TRBJ2-1,NA,once,TRBV7-2,TGTGCCAGCAGCTTCCCACCGGCGCCCTACAATGAGCAGTTCTTC,CASSFPPAPYNEQFF
TRBJ1-1,NA,NA,TRBV19,TGTGCCAGTAGTTGGGGGTCCATGAACACTGAAGCTTTCTTT,CASSWGSMNTEAFF
TRBJ1-1,TRBD1,NA,TRBV13,TGTGCCAGCAGCCCACCCGACAGGGACGGGGCTTTCTTT,CASSPPDRDGAFF
TRBJ2-5,TRBD2,NA,TRBV7-9,TGTGCCAGCAGCCCGGTAGCGGGGGCCAGCATAGTGACCCAGTACTTC,CASSPVAGASIVTQYF
TRBJ1-2,TRBD1,NA,TRBV9,TGTGCCAGCAGCGTGGGGGACAGGGCCATAGGCTACACCTTC,CASSVGDRAIGYTF
TRBJ1-2,NA,NA,TRBV2,TGTGCCAGCAGTGGGTACAGGGAGGGCTATGGCTACACCTTC,CASSGYREGYGYTF
TRBJ2-1,NA,once,TRBV4-1,TGCGCCAGCAGCCAAGATCAGCCGGAGAGCTCCTACAATGAGCAGTTCTTC,CASSQDQPESSYNEQFF
TRBJ2-7,NA,NA,TRBV2,TGTGCCAGCAGTGAAGTGGGGAGCTCCTACGAGCAGTACTTC,CASSEVGSSYEQYF
TRBJ2-3,TRBD2,NA,TRBV5-4,TGTGCCAGCAGCGTCACTAGCGGGGGGGCCGATACGCAGTATTTT,CASSVTSGGADTQYF
TRBJ2-6,TRBD1,once,TRBV11-2,TGTGCCAGCAGCTCCGTGGACAGGGGTCTCTGGGGGGCCAACGTCCTGACTTTC,CASSSVDRGLWGANVLTF
TRBJ1-2,TRBD1,NA,TRBV4-3,TGCGCCAGCAGCCAAGATCTCGGGACAGGATTTAACTATGGCTACACCTTC,CASSQDLGTGFNYGYTF
TRBJ2-3,TRBD2,once,TRBV12-5,TGTGCTAGTGGTTTGCCCCCCACGGGACTAGCCGTCGTAAGCACAGATACGCAGTATTTT,CASGLPPTGLAVVSTDTQYF
TRBJ2-1,TRBD2,NA,TRBV6-6,TGTGCCAGCAGTTACGGGACTAGCTCTGGCAATGAGCAGTTCTTC,CASSYGTSSGNEQFF
TRBJ2-1,NA,NA,TRBV7-8,TGTGCCAGCAGCTCGGCGCCTTCGGGGTGGAATGAGCAGTTCTTC,CASSSAPSGWNEQFF
TRBJ2-1,NA,NA,TRBV7-9,TGTGCCAGCAGCTTAGGGGCAGCCGGGACCAATGAGCAGTTCTTC,CASSLGAAGTNEQFF
TRBJ1-1,TRBD1,NA,TRBV4-1,TGCGCCAGCAGCCCCGGACAGGGTGGCACTGAAGCTTTCTTT,CASSPGQGGTEAFF
TRBJ2-2,NA,NA,TRBV4-1,TGCGCCAGCAGCCACCTGAACACCGGGGAGCTGTTTTTT,CASSHLNTGELFF